This TCR beta chain was sequenced for a study of T cell clones after liver transplantation (dated by TCRdb to the late 2010s). Notes on the research overall: The samples were obtained from ITN030ST, a randomized trial that attempted immunosuppression withdrawal within 2 years after liver transplantation. Donor-reactive T cell clones were identified by TCRbeta sequencing following a pre-transplant mixed lymphocyte reaction and were subsequently tracked in post-transplant blood. Third party-reactive TCRbeta sequences from pre-transplant MLRs were also identified as an antigen-independent comparator for donor-reactive sequences. Of the eight recipients, three were HCV-positive, while the remaining recipients had been transplanted for non-autoimmune, non-viral indications. No induction therapy was given to the subjects, and standard immunosuppression was administered until randomization at 12-24 months post-transplant. Tolerance was defined as complete withdrawal of immunosuppression for at least one year without a rise in liver enzymes beyond twice the upper limit of normal. Blood samples were collected pre-transplant, pre-randomization before withdrawal, and post-randomization after either complete withdrawal or failed withdrawal. Of the 8 liver transplant recipients making up the studied cohort, 3 were classified as tolerant and 5 as non-tolerant. Overall study outcomes, separate from this receptor: Since no allograft tissue specimens were available, donor-reactive T cells may have migrated into the graft instead of being deleted. A greater decline was seen for donor-reactive sequences than for third party-reactive sequences, suggesting partial antigen-specific deletion unrelated to withdrawal success. In two subjects, low numbers of available donor cells limited the measurable donor-reactive repertoire. In most of the 8 subjects, regardless of tolerance or HCV status, circulating donor-reactive CD4 TCRbeta sequences dropped significantly post-transplant. When repertoire turnover was accounted for, significantly reduced detection of donor-reactive sequences was found in 7 of 8 subjects for CD4 and in 8 of 8 subjects for CD8. The conclusions were considered preliminary, being limited by small, heterogeneous patient numbers and non-standardized post-transplant time points.

The sample's time point, from its label and the paper: pre-transplant. Thawed unstimulated PBMCs were stained for CD3, CD4 and CD8 and FACS-sorted into CD3+CD4+ and CD3+CD8+ populations. All 8 studied subjects were randomized to withdrawal of immunosuppression. The Qiagen DNeasy Blood and Tissue Kit was used for isolation of genomic DNA. Remarks on this clone: Its antigen target is currently unknown. The record has no base qualities; no much larger clone is one base away.

High-throughput TCRbeta CDR3 sequencing of frozen genomic DNA was performed by immunoSEQ, including PCR amplification, mapping, bias correction and internal controls. In the paper's pipeline: Productive rearrangements were retained, and unique TCRbeta sequences were defined by the CDR3 nucleotide sequence together with the V and J gene. For classification of a sequence as donor-reactive, at least 5-fold expansion in CFSE-low cells relative to unstimulated pre-transplant cells and a frequency of at least 0.01% were required. Minimum frequency thresholds were set for each subject on the basis of the unstimulated sample with the lowest template count, so that a detection power of at least 90% was ensured. Repertoire turnover was measured by Jensen-Shannon divergence between the top 1000 TCRbeta sequences post- and pre-transplant. Changes in detection of donor-reactive sequences were tested with two-sided Fisher's exact tests. This immuneACCESS table, as held by TCRdb, lists in-frame sequences with V and J called but not all clones. Of the missing ones, under half trace to an unresolved V gene in checked studies; the others have no known cause. V and J calls and clone size follow that table, whereas D and trimming were derived from the DNA. The sample includes 20,000 to 30,000 clones, with 69% observed a single time. Approximately 3% of the sample is taken by the ten largest.

V is shortened by 5 bases, J by 9 bases, and the region joining them spans 22 bases. Reading from cysteine to phenylalanine, the CDR3 counts 16 amino acids. Of the read, only the CDR3 DNA is kept; its 48 bases are in frame from base 1. From a lookup of the germline V gene (reference sequence), CDR1 and CDR2 are MNHEY and SMNVEV. This chain is built from TRBV27 and TRBJ2-2; the D segment is perhaps TRBD1 or TRBD2, each sharing 6 matched bases. The starting material was CD4+ T cells from blood, obtained before liver transplant. The source is a human donor who received a liver transplant. The sequenced DNA is TGTGCCAGCAGTCCCCTTGGGGGCGCGGGGTTGCGGGAGCTGTTTTTT. This gives the protein CASSPLGGAGLRELFF.